Following are 7 T cell receptor beta chains from one sample sequenced in a study of T cells in Graves' hyperthyroidism and ophthalmopathy. Amplification yielded TCR beta CDR3 regions, with RNA transcripts as the source. HTBI primers were the set used in a first-round RT-PCR of the TCR CDR3. TCRdb passed the multiplex PCR reads through MiXCR, listing each CDR3 protein once. The data hold hundreds of thousands of distinct CDR3 sequences, with approximately 25% observed a single time. Sample: blood. The receptors shown here come from a woman in her twenties or thirties with Graves' ophthalmopathy.

In the case of this clonotype: It may be a read error: a sequence one base away is much more abundant. The V and J genes are TRBV6-5 and TRBJ2-7; TRBD1 aligns across 8 bases. The germline V gene has CDR1 MNHEY and CDR2 SVGAGI. This CDR3 is built from 14 residues. The CDR3 loop is CASSSTGEHHEHYF. CDR3 coding DNA: TGTGCCAGCAGTTCGACAGGGGAGCACCACGAGCATTACTTC.

This clonotype has ten or more counts. The chain recombines TRBV5-1 with TRBJ1-2; TRBD1 is a possible D gene (5 bases). The CDR3 is 13 residues long. Germline V gene data show CDR1 as SGHRS and CDR2 as YFSETQ. V shed 0 bases and J shed 5 bases, with 8 bases lying between them. The CDR3 coding sequence is TGCGCCAGCAGCTTGGCACAGGCTTATGGCTACACCTTC. Protein: CASSLAQAYGYTF.

This clonotype was found many times. The rearrangement joins TRBV2 to TRBJ2-2; tentatively, D is TRBD1 (5 bases). The CDR3 covers 13 residues. Per the germline V gene, CDR1 is SNHLY and CDR2 is FYNNEI. V dropped 7 bases and J dropped 6 bases, with 12 bases sitting between them. This CDR3 reads CASTQGRAGELFF. The CDR3 region has the DNA TGTGCCAGCACTCAAGGCAGGGCCGGGGAGCTGTTTTTT.

This clonotype was counted a few times. V gene TRBV28 combines with J gene TRBJ1-1; a weak D match, TRBD1 (6 bases). Germline assignment: CDR1 MDHEN and CDR2 SYDVKM. V dropped 5 bases and J dropped 7 bases, with 20 bases sitting between them. The CDR3 has 15 amino acids. This CDR3 reads CASSPAGGQSLEAFF. Here the CDR3 DNA reads TGTGCCAGCAGTCCTGCCGGCGGACAGAGCCTTGAAGCTTTCTTT.

This clonotype turned up a few times. The CDR3 spells CATSRGGGSTTQYF. DNA for the CDR3: TGTGCCACCAGCAGAGGTGGCGGGAGTACTACGCAGTATTTT. The chain uses TRBV15 and TRBJ2-3; 7 bases are a match to TRBD2. V lost 1 base, J lost 8 bases, and 6 bases stayed unmatched. The V gene's germline CDR1 is LNHNV and CDR2 YYDKDF (reference sequence). The CDR3 runs to 14 residues. Full variable domain (missing parts from reference TRBV15 and TRBJ2-3): DAMVIQNPRYQVTQFGKPVTLSCSQTLNHNVMYWYQQKSSQAPKLLFHYYDKDFNNEADTPDNFQSRRPNTSFCFLDIRSPGLGDTAMYLCATSRGGGSTTQYFGPGTRLTVL.

The rearrangement uses TRBV20-1 and TRBJ2-7, with D unclear. V shed 3 bases and J shed 0 bases, with 9 bases lying between them. The CDR3 is made up of 13 amino acids. From germline, CDR1 is DFQATT and CDR2 SNEGSKA (reference sequence). The chain's CDR3 is CSAREISSYEQYF. The CDR3 nucleotides read TGCAGTGCTAGGGAAATAAGCTCCTACGAGCAGTACTTC.

In its sample, this clonotype was seen many times. The rearrangement joins TRBV12-5 to TRBJ2-5; no firm D call. Trimming removed 4 bases from V and 6 bases from J, with 21 bases in between. The CDR3 sequence is 16 residues long. The V gene's germline CDR1 is LGHNT and CDR2 FRNRAP. For the CDR3, the DNA is TGTGCTAGTGGTTCCCCCCGTAGGACCCAACCGAAGACCCAGTACTTC. It specifies CASGSPRRTQPKTQYF.